One sample yielded the 19 T cell receptor beta chains listed below, sequenced in a study of early T cells in non-severe SARS-CoV-2 infection. TCRdb re-analysed the 5' RACE reads in MiXCR, keeping a single row per CDR3 protein. The sample has roughly 80,000 distinct CDR3 sequences, 5% to 7% seen once. Sequencing was performed on whole blood. Receptors were obtained from an adult who was a healthcare worker with PCR-confirmed SARS-CoV-2 infection or an uninfected control (not recorded which).

This clonotype has a handful of counts. V usage is TRBV6-4 and J usage is TRBJ2-3, with D tentatively TRBD1 (6 bases). V was pared by 0 bases and J by 0 bases, with 10 bases between. CDR3 length equals 16 residues. Germline values: CDR1 MRHNA, CDR2 SNTAGT. The CDR3 nucleotides are TGTGCCAGCAGTGACTCAGCTACAGGGAGCACAGATACGCAGTATTTT. This encodes CASSDSATGSTDTQYF.

This clonotype was detected ten times or more. The V call is TRBV6-5, the J call TRBJ2-7, with TRBD2 matching 9 bases. The V and J ends lost 1 base and 5 bases, in that order; junction bases with no gene match: 3. The CDR3 has 14 amino acids. Germline CDR1 is MNHEY and CDR2 is SVGAGI. CDR3: CASSYLAGVHEQYF. DNA for the CDR3: TGTGCCAGCAGTTACTTAGCGGGAGTCCACGAGCAGTACTTC.

The rearrangement joins TRBV12-3 or TRBV12-4 to TRBJ1-3; 12 nucleotides match TRBD1. The CDR3 contains 16 residues. V was clipped by 6 bases and J by 3 bases; unmatched bases: 6. The CDR3 sequence is CASSLGQGAGGNTIYF. CDR3 DNA: TGTGCCAGCAGCCTGGGACAGGGGGCGGGTGGAAACACCATATATTTT.

In this sample, this clonotype turned up a few times. The CDR3 loop is CASSYTGRGYDTQYF. CDR3 bases: TGTGCCAGCAGCTACACCGGAAGAGGCTACGATACGCAGTATTTT. This rearrangement joins TRBV11-2 to TRBJ2-3; no reliable D call. Trimming took 4 bases from V and 6 from J, leaving 17 bases between them. CDR1 is SGHAT and CDR2 is FQNNGV in the germline V gene. The CDR3 consists of 15 residues. The entire variable domain, with the rest obtained from reference TRBV11-2 and TRBJ2-3, is as follows: EAGVAQSPRYKIIEKRQSVAFWCNPISGHATLYWYQQILGQGPKLLIQFQNNGVVDDSQLPKDRFSAERLKGVDSTLKIQPAKLEDSAVYLCASSYTGRGYDTQYFGPGTRLTVL.

The J gene is TRBJ1-4, the V gene TRBV2; unclear D gene. V was cut by 1 base and J by 7 bases, with 10 bases left in between. CDR3 length: 14 amino acids. Germline V gives CDR1 SNHLY, CDR2 FYNNEI. The CDR3, as DNA: TGTGCCAGCAGTGAAGGAGGTTACATTGAAAAACTGTTTTTT. Translating gives CASSEGGYIEKLFF.

This clonotype was found a few times. V and J are TRBV6-6 and TRBJ2-1; the match to TRBD2 covers 15 bases. The germline V gene has CDR1 MNHNY and CDR2 SVGAGI (reference sequence). The V segment lost 6 bases and the J segment 4 bases; nucleotides outside the gene matches: 10. The CDR3 covers 18 residues. The CDR3 sequence is CASREGLAGGPGYNEQFF. In DNA form, the CDR3 reads TGTGCCAGCAGAGAGGGACTAGCGGGAGGCCCCGGATACAATGAGCAGTTCTTC.

V is TRBV6-2 or TRBV6-3 and J is TRBJ2-7, with 16 bases matching TRBD2. The V gene's germline CDR1 is MNHEY and CDR2 SVGEGT. V was clipped by 5 bases and J by 2 bases; unmatched bases: 9. The CDR3 is 18 amino acids. Here the CDR3 reads CASSPFPGLAGGTYEQYF. CDR3 bases: TGTGCCAGCAGTCCCTTCCCGGGACTAGCGGGGGGGACCTACGAGCAGTACTTC.

This clonotype was observed many times. This chain uses TRBV29-1 with TRBJ1-2; no clear D gene. Germline V gene data show CDR1 as SQVTM and CDR2 as ANQGSEA. The CDR3 consists of 13 residues. V shed 5 bases and J shed 6 bases, with 16 bases lying between them. CDR3 region: CSVFDDPGHGYTF. The CDR3 coding sequence is TGCAGCGTTTTTGACGATCCAGGCCATGGCTACACCTTC.

Ten or more counts support this clonotype. The chain's CDR3 is CASSQGGRFRDREHNQPQHF. CDR3 nucleotide sequence: TGTGCCAGCAGCCAAGGGGGTCGCTTTCGGGACAGGGAACACAATCAGCCCCAGCATTTT. V gene TRBV3-1 combines with J gene TRBJ1-5; 9 nucleotides match TRBD1. The trim removed 1 base at V and 3 bases at J, leaving 16 bases unmatched. The CDR3 covers 20 residues. Looked up from germline, CDR1 is LGHDT and CDR2 is YNNKEL (reference sequence).

This clonotype has at least ten counts. The chain carries TRBV25-1 and TRBJ1-2; a possible D gene is TRBD1 (6 bases). Trimming took off 5 bases at V and 4 bases at J, with 11 bases between the two ends. This CDR3 spans 13 amino acids. Germline CDR1 and CDR2: MGHDK and SYGVNS. CDR3 sequence: CASSPTGFYGYTF. CDR3 bases: TGTGCCAGCAGTCCCACAGGGTTCTATGGCTACACCTTC.

This clonotype has only a few counts. The gene calls are TRBV5-4 and TRBJ2-1, with 7 bases that match TRBD2. The germline CDR1 and CDR2 sequences are SGHNT and YYREEE (reference sequence). This CDR3 comprises 15 residues. Germline trimming cut 5 bases from V and 0 bases from J; bases unmatched to any gene: 5. DNA for the CDR3: TGTGCCAGCAGGAAAACTAGCGACTCCTACAATGAGCAGTTCTTC. It translates to CASRKTSDSYNEQFF.

This clonotype appeared many times. For the CDR3, the DNA is TGTGCCAGCAGCTTAGGACGCCAAAGGGACGCGAGCACAGATACGCAGTATTTT. Residues: CASSLGRQRDASTDTQYF. The rearrangement uses TRBV7-9 and TRBJ2-3; TRBD1 or TRBD2 may be the D gene (5 bases each). The germline V gene encodes CDR1 SEHNR and CDR2 FQNEAQ (reference sequence). The CDR3 has 18 residues. V lost 1 base and J 0 bases, leaving 17 bases between the germline ends.

This clonotype was picked up many times. CDR3 bases: TGTGCCAGCAGCACGCGGACTAGCGGGCCGACTAATGAGCAGTTCTTC. As protein: CASSTRTSGPTNEQFF. V usage is TRBV11-2 and J usage is TRBJ2-1, with 11 positions matching TRBD2. CDR1 and CDR2 from the germline V gene are SGHAT and FQNNGV. The V segment lost 5 bases and the J segment 7 bases; nucleotides outside the gene matches: 10. The CDR3 is made up of 16 amino acids.

This clonotype appeared a few times. This chain connects TRBV12-3 or TRBV12-4 to TRBJ1-1; D possibly corresponds to TRBD1 (5 bases). The CDR3 has 13 amino acids. The V and J ends lost 5 bases and 4 bases respectively, with 11 bases between them. The CDR3 bases are TGTGCCAGCAGTACCGTGAGGGGCACTGAAGCTTTCTTT. Its protein is CASSTVRGTEAFF.

This clonotype was counted many times. The chain carries TRBV7-2 and TRBJ1-1, with a possible D match to TRBD1 (6 bases). The V end was cut by 3 bases, the J end by 0 bases, with 8 bases between. This CDR3 is built from 14 residues. The germline V gene has CDR1 SGHTA and CDR2 FQGNSA. The CDR3 DNA sequence: TGTGCCAGCAGCTTTAAGGGGGTGAACACTGAAGCTTTCTTT. Translated, it gives CASSFKGVNTEAFF.

This clonotype has at least ten counts. The chain carries TRBV4-3 and TRBJ2-7; TRBD1 matches 10 bases. There are 16 residues in the CDR3. The germline V gene encodes CDR1 LGHNA and CDR2 YSLEER. The V segment lost 4 bases and the J segment 2 bases; nucleotides outside the gene matches: 8. DNA for the CDR3: TGCGCCAGCAGCCTCCAATGGGGGACAGGGGCCTACGAGCAGTACTTC. It is translated as CASSLQWGTGAYEQYF.

This clonotype was counted ten times or more. This rearrangement joins TRBV4-2 to TRBJ2-1, with D tentatively TRBD1 or TRBD2 (6 bases each). V lost 3 bases to trimming and J lost 7 bases, with 13 bases between them. The CDR3 covers 14 residues. Germline CDR1 reads LGHNA; CDR2 reads YNFKEQ. In nucleotides, the CDR3 is TGTGCCAGCAGCCATAGAGAGGGGGGAAATGAGCAGTTCTTC. Protein sequence: CASSHREGGNEQFF.

This clonotype has more than one count but fewer than ten. J is TRBJ2-3 and V is TRBV19; 7 bases fit TRBD1. Germline V gives CDR1 LNHDA, CDR2 SQIVND (reference sequence). The CDR3 is 15 amino acids. The trim removed 6 bases at V and 2 bases at J, leaving 8 bases unmatched. The CDR3 sequence: CASSRGQLATDTQYF. The CDR3 bases are TGTGCCAGTAGCCGGGGACAGCTTGCCACAGATACGCAGTATTTT. The whole variable domain, remainder taken from reference TRBV19 and TRBJ2-3, is DGGITQSPKYLFRKEGQNVTLSCEQNLNHDAMYWYRQDPGQGLRLIYYSQIVNDFQKGDIAEGYSVSREKKESFPLTVTSAQKNPTAFYLCASSRGQLATDTQYFGPGTRLTVL.

This clonotype occurred a few times. The chain couples TRBV7-2 to TRBJ2-2; D unresolved. V gave up 1 base and J gave up 1 base, with 4 bases separating them. The germline V gene has CDR1 SGHTA and CDR2 FQGNSA. The CDR3 length is 14 residues. The CDR3 DNA reads TGTGCCAGCAGCTTAGGTCAGAACACCGGGGAGCTGTTTTTT. Translating gives CASSLGQNTGELFF.